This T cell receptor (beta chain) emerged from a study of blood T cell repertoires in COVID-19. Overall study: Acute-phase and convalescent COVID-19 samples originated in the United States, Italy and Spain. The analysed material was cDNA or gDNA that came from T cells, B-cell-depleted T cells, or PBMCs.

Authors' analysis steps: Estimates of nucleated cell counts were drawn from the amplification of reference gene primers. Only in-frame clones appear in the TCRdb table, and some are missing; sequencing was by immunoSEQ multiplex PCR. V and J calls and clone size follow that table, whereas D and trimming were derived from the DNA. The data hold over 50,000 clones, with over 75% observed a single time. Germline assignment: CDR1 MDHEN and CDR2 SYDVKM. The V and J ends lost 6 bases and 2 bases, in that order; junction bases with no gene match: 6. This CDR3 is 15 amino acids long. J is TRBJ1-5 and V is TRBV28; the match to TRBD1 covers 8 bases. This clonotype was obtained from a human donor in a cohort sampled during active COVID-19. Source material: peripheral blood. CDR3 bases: TGTGCCAGCAGACCGACAGGGGTGGGCAATCAGCCCCAGCATTTT. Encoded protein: CASRPTGVGNQPQHF.